This passage covers 27 T cell receptor beta chains from one sample sequenced in a study of blood T cell repertoires in COVID-19. This table comes from immunoSEQ multiplex PCR, and its TCRdb copy is limited to in-frame clones, with some not included. The sample consists of approximately 44,000 clones, roughly 85% of them appearing once. The sequencing input was peripheral blood. All receptors come from a man aged 60-69 years with acute or convalescent COVID-19.

The gene calls are TRBV12-3 or TRBV12-4 and TRBJ2-1, with D hard to call. The CDR3 loop spans 12 amino acids. V was cut by 2 bases and J by 9 bases, with 8 bases left in between. The CDR3 nucleotides read TGTGCCAGCAGTTTACGAGGCCTTGAGCAGTTCTTC. Its protein product is CASSLRGLEQFF.

The CDR3 DNA follows: TGTGCCAGCAGCGCTACAGGGGCCATGAACACTGAAGCTTTCTTT. Translated, it gives CASSATGAMNTEAFF. The chain has TRBV6-5 and TRBJ1-1, with 7 bases identical to TRBD1. Trimming at V came to 6 bases and at J to 0 bases, leaving 7 bases not matched to a gene. Germline V gene sequence: CDR1 MNHEY, CDR2 SVGAGI. The CDR3 extends over 15 amino acids.

The V gene is TRBV4-1, the J gene TRBJ1-5; a weak D match, TRBD1 (5 bases). Germline values: CDR1 MGHRA, CDR2 YSYEKL. The CDR3 totals 16 residues. V was pared by 0 bases and J by 3 bases, with 12 bases between. Here the CDR3 reads CASSQEGASTNQPQHF. The CDR3 DNA sequence: TGCGCCAGCAGCCAAGAAGGGGCCAGCACCAATCAGCCCCAGCATTTT.

The CDR3 region has the DNA TGCGCCAGCACCCTACAGGGGGCGAACACTGAAGCTTTCTTT. It translates to CASTLQGANTEAFF. The V call is TRBV5-1, the J call TRBJ1-1, with 9 bases aligning to TRBD1. Per the germline V gene, CDR1 is SGHRS and CDR2 is YFSETQ. The CDR3 loop spans 14 amino acids. The junction had 4 bases not matched to a gene; V was cut back by 6 bases and J by 1 base.

This clone was found a few times. The chain joins TRBV6-6 to TRBJ1-3; D unclear. Per the germline V gene, CDR1 is MNHNY and CDR2 is SVGAGI (reference sequence). Trimming took 7 bases from V and 2 from J, leaving 15 bases between them. The CDR3 length is 15 residues. The CDR3 sequence: CASTTRRETGNTIYF. The CDR3 DNA reads as TGTGCCAGCACCACAAGGAGGGAGACTGGAAACACCATATATTTT.

This chain connects TRBV20-1 to TRBJ1-4; no firm D call. The CDR3 length is 14 residues. In germline, CDR1 is DFQATT, CDR2 SNEGSKA (reference sequence). The germline V and J ends were trimmed by 3 bases and 4 bases, with 12 bases remaining between them. The CDR3 protein is CSASSRYINEKLFF. CDR3 nucleotides: TGCAGTGCTAGTTCTCGATACATTAATGAAAAACTGTTTTTT.

The gene calls are TRBV6-1 and TRBJ1-2; a possible D gene is TRBD1 (6 bases). CDR3 size: 11 residues. In germline, CDR1 is MNHNS, CDR2 SASEGT. V shed 3 bases and J shed 14 bases, with 13 bases lying between them. The CDR3 bases are TGTGCCAGCAGTGATTCAGGGGAAGGAACCTTC. Translating it yields CASSDSGEGTF.

The rearrangement links TRBV5-1 to TRBJ1-6; 7 nucleotides match TRBD1. Looked up from germline, CDR1 is SGHRS and CDR2 is YFSETQ. The V segment lost 6 bases and the J segment 7 bases; nucleotides outside the gene matches: 10. This CDR3 comprises 15 residues. CDR3 in amino acids: CASTPEGAGNSPLHF. The CDR3 coding sequence is TGCGCCAGCACCCCCGAGGGGGCTGGGAATTCACCCCTCCACTTT.

The chain combines TRBV9 with TRBJ2-3; D is perhaps TRBD1 (7 bases). The germline V gene has CDR1 SGDLS and CDR2 YYNGEE. The CDR3 sequence is 17 residues long. V was shortened by 0 bases and J by 0 bases, with 14 bases between the two germline ends. The CDR3 DNA reads as TGTGCCAGCAGCGTAGTTGGAGGGGGCCCTAGCACAGATACGCAGTATTTT. It encodes CASSVVGGGPSTDTQYF.

This clone was observed a few times. The chain is built from TRBV3-1 (or the pseudogene TRBV3-2) and TRBJ2-1; weak D call: TRBD2 (6 bases). Trimming stripped 11 bases from V and 0 bases from J, with 17 bases between. In germline, CDR1 is LGHDT, CDR2 YNNKEL (reference sequence). The CDR3 is 15 amino acids. CDR3 sequence (DNA): TGTGCCTCAAGGAGGGGCCCCAGCTCCTACAATGAGCAGTTCTTC. Its protein product is CASRRGPSSYNEQFF.

The chain carries TRBV5-6 and TRBJ2-1; D may be TRBD2 (6 bases). Between the trimmed V and J ends, which lost 0 bases and 4 bases, there was a span of 11 bases. CDR3 length: 15 residues. CDR1 and CDR2 (germline): SGHDT, YYEEEE. CDR3 residues: CASSLVGGIYNEQFF. As DNA, the CDR3 is TGTGCCAGCAGCTTGGTAGGCGGGATATACAATGAGCAGTTCTTC.

The J gene is TRBJ1-1, the V gene TRBV18; 9 bases are shared with TRBD1. This CDR3 is 16 amino acids long. J was trimmed by 0 bases and V by 6 bases; bases with no gene match: 8. Germline CDR1 and CDR2: KGHSH and LQKENI. The CDR3 sequence: CASSPGTGTLNTEAFF. CDR3 nucleotides: TGTGCCAGCTCGCCCGGGACAGGGACCCTGAACACTGAAGCTTTCTTT.

The rearrangement joins TRBV7-2 to TRBJ1-2; 8 bases fit TRBD1. The trim removed 1 base at V and 4 bases at J, leaving 5 bases unmatched. In germline, CDR1 is SGHTA, CDR2 FQGNSA. The CDR3 has 15 residues. CDR3 residues: CASSLVPGGVYGYTF. The CDR3 DNA follows: TGTGCCAGCAGCTTAGTACCAGGGGGCGTCTATGGCTACACCTTC.

The rearrangement links TRBV10-3 to TRBJ2-1, with 12 bases that match TRBD1. CDR1 is ENHRY, CDR2 SYGVKD, per germline. The CDR3 is made up of 14 amino acids. V dropped 6 bases and J dropped 16; count of bases not matched to a gene: 13. DNA of the CDR3: TGTGCCATCAGATCGGGACAGGGGGCAGGGTTAGGTTTCTTC. Protein sequence: CAIRSGQGAGLGFF.

In this sample, this clone turned up a few times. The CDR3 DNA sequence: TGTGCCAGCAGCTCGCGACAGGGCCTGGCAGATACGCAGTATTTT. It translates to CASSSRQGLADTQYF. This sequence joins TRBV7-2 and TRBJ2-3; 7 nucleotides agree with TRBD1. Trimming cost V 4 bases and J 4 bases; bases outside gene matches: 8. In germline, CDR1 is SGHTA, CDR2 FQGNSA. The CDR3 is 15 residues long.

The chain has TRBV9 and TRBJ2-5; 14 bases fit TRBD2. CDR3 length equals 16 residues. Losses at the gene ends were 2 bases for V and 3 bases for J; bases not matched to a gene: 3. Germline lookup yields CDR1 SGDLS and CDR2 YYNGEE. The CDR3 DNA is TGTGCCAGCAGCGTCGGGGGACTAGCGGGGGAAGAGACCCAGTACTTC. Its protein product is CASSVGGLAGEETQYF. The full variable domain, completed using reference TRBV9 and TRBJ2-5, is DSGVTQTPKHLITATGQRVTLRCSPRSGDLSVYWYQQSLDQGLQFLIQYYNGEERAKGNILERFSAQQFPDLHSELNLSSLELGDSALYFCASSVGGLAGEETQYFGPGTRLLVL.

The CDR3 DNA follows: TGTGCCAGCAGCGACTGGACAGAAAACTATGGCTACACCTTC. It encodes CASSDWTENYGYTF. The rearrangement uses TRBV7-2 and TRBJ1-2; D possibly corresponds to TRBD1 (6 bases). The CDR3 is 14 residues long. V gave up 5 bases and J gave up 2 bases, with 12 bases separating them. CDR1 is SGHTA and CDR2 is FQGNSA in the germline V gene.

This sequence joins TRBV14 and TRBJ1-1; D gene ambiguous. Per the germline V gene, CDR1 is SGHDN and CDR2 is FVKESK. V dropped 1 base and J dropped 6 bases, with 12 bases sitting between them. The CDR3 loop spans 14 amino acids. This CDR3 is CASSQVSARSEAFF. The CDR3 DNA follows: TGTGCCAGCAGCCAAGTTAGCGCCCGCTCTGAAGCTTTCTTT.

The chain couples TRBV5-6 to TRBJ1-6; D not resolved. Trimming removed 0 bases from V and 6 bases from J, with 4 bases in between. The CDR3 is 13 amino acids. Germline V gene data show CDR1 as SGHDT and CDR2 as YYEEEE. The CDR3 protein is CASSLALNSPLHF. CDR3 in DNA: TGTGCCAGCAGCTTGGCCCTTAATTCACCCCTCCACTTT.

This clone was seen a few times. This chain joins TRBV15 and TRBJ1-6; a weak D match, TRBD1 (5 bases). Germline CDR1 and CDR2: LNHNV and YYDKDF (reference sequence). The CDR3 is 16 residues long. Trimming took 3 bases from V and 0 from J, leaving 9 bases between them. CDR3 DNA: TGTGCCACCAGCAGGGAGGGGAGCTCCTATAATTCACCCCTCCACTTT. This sequence encodes CATSREGSSYNSPLHF.

The chain uses TRBV12-5 and TRBJ2-3; 9 nucleotides align to TRBD2. V lost 5 bases, J lost 6 bases, and 12 bases stayed unmatched. The CDR3 is made up of 16 amino acids. Looked up from germline, CDR1 is LGHNT and CDR2 is FRNRAP. In DNA form, the CDR3 reads TGTGCTAGTGGTGAAGGGACTAGCTATGGGGGGGATACGCAGTATTTT. Translating it yields CASGEGTSYGGDTQYF.

V is TRBV24-1 and J is TRBJ1-2, with no clear D. This CDR3 has 13 amino acids. The ends were cut back, 8 bases at V and 4 bases at J, with 13 bases in the middle. Germline V CDR1 and CDR2: KGHDR, SFDVKD. CDR3 sequence reads: CATISAGFYGYTF. The CDR3 region has the DNA TGTGCCACCATCAGCGCTGGGTTCTATGGCTACACCTTC.

The chain carries TRBV7-2 and TRBJ1-2; D might be TRBD1 (5 bases). V lost 5 bases to trimming and J lost 2 bases, with 12 bases between them. Germline assignment: CDR1 SGHTA and CDR2 FQGNSA. The CDR3 consists of 14 residues. CDR3 coding DNA: TGTGCCAGCAGCCAGGGTTCGGAGAACTATGGCTACACCTTC. The encoded protein is CASSQGSENYGYTF.

The CDR3 protein is CSVERAGGVDTQYF. CDR3 bases: TGCAGCGTTGAAAGAGCGGGGGGAGTAGATACGCAGTATTTT. The chain joins TRBV29-1 to TRBJ2-3; 9 bases match TRBD2. Per germline, CDR1 SQVTM and CDR2 ANQGSEA. The V segment lost 2 bases and the J segment 5 bases; nucleotides outside the gene matches: 5. This CDR3 is built from 14 residues.

This clone was found a few times. V gene TRBV4-3 combines with J gene TRBJ1-5; D might be TRBD1 (6 bases). This CDR3 spans 15 amino acids. Germline V lookup: CDR1 LGHNA, CDR2 YSLEER. With 0 bases removed from V and 7 bases from J, the gap between germline ends came to 13 bases. CDR3 region: CASSQDAARGQPQHF. As DNA, the CDR3 is TGCGCCAGCAGCCAAGATGCGGCCAGGGGACAGCCCCAGCATTTT.

This chain connects TRBV9 to TRBJ1-2; the D gene is possibly TRBD1 (6 bases). The ends were cut back, 5 bases at V and 0 bases at J, with 14 bases in the middle. Per the germline V gene, CDR1 is SGDLS and CDR2 is YYNGEE. The CDR3 covers 15 residues. The CDR3, as DNA: TGTGCCAGCAGTCCCCCGACAGGTACTAACTATGGCTACACCTTC. Protein product: CASSPPTGTNYGYTF.

V and J are TRBV6-5 and TRBJ1-4; TRBD1 is a possible D gene (6 bases). V lost 4 bases and J lost 6, with 12 bases in between. This CDR3 is 14 amino acids long. The germline CDR1 and CDR2 sequences are MNHEY and SVGAGI. CDR3 amino acids: CASSSRGLYEKLFF. The CDR3 coding sequence is TGTGCCAGCAGTTCGCGGGGGCTGTATGAAAAACTGTTTTTT.